This passage covers 30 T cell receptor beta chains from one sample sequenced in a study of Ad26.COV2.S vaccination and SARS-CoV-2 variants. The protocol was immunoSEQ multiplex PCR, while the TCRdb copy is restricted to in-frame clones and leaves out a portion. Of about 140,000 clones detected, 70% to 90% appear once; the ten largest clones hold 5%. The sequenced sample was peripheral blood, obtained after recovery from COVID-19. The receptors were gathered from a human donor who had recovered from COVID-19.

The chain recombines TRBV5-1 with TRBJ1-3; D unresolved. V was shortened by 1 base and J by 2 bases, with 13 bases between the two germline ends. There are 16 residues in the CDR3. Per the germline V gene, CDR1 is SGHRS and CDR2 is YFSETQ. The chain's CDR3 is CASSLPGRNPGNTIYF. The CDR3 bases are TGCGCCAGCAGCTTGCCCGGAAGGAATCCTGGAAACACCATATATTTT.

The J gene is TRBJ1-5, the V gene TRBV6-2 or TRBV6-3; D might be TRBD1 (6 bases). Deletions cut 3 bases from V and 3 bases from J, with 12 bases between. This CDR3 has 15 amino acids. Germline V CDR1 and CDR2: MNHEY, SVGEGT. The CDR3 spells CASSYFGGTNQPQHF. CDR3 nucleotide sequence: TGTGCCAGCAGTTATTTCGGGGGCACCAATCAGCCCCAGCATTTT.

CDR3 loop: CSGRGTEAFF. CDR3 sequence (DNA): TGCAGTGGTCGGGGAACTGAAGCTTTCTTT. This chain joins TRBV20-1 and TRBJ1-1; D is ambiguous. Between the trimmed V and J ends, which lost 7 bases and 5 bases, there was a span of 8 bases. This CDR3 has 10 residues. Germline V gene sequence: CDR1 DFQATT, CDR2 SNEGSKA (reference sequence).

This chain links TRBV19 with TRBJ1-5; perhaps TRBD1 as D (5 bases). Germline CDR1 LNHDA, CDR2 SQIVND (reference sequence). CDR3 length equals 15 residues. The V and J ends lost 3 bases and 0 bases respectively, with 9 bases between them. CDR3 protein: CASSMRGNSNQPQHF. The CDR3 nucleotides read TGTGCCAGTAGTATGCGGGGGAATAGCAATCAGCCCCAGCATTTT.

The V and J genes are TRBV10-1 and TRBJ2-7, with D possibly TRBD1 on 6 matching bases. CDR1 and CDR2 (germline): WNHNN, SYGVQD (reference sequence). The CDR3 totals 14 residues. V shed 10 bases and J shed 2 bases, with 18 bases lying between them. The chain's CDR3 is CANQSSGTPYEQYF. The CDR3, as DNA: TGCGCCAACCAATCTTCCGGGACACCCTACGAGCAGTACTTC.

J is TRBJ1-1 and V is TRBV21-1; TRBD1 was called by the table and not checked on the DNA. TRBV21-1 is marked as a pseudogene. The CDR3 length is 15 residues. The CDR3 reads CASSKTDRAGTEAFF. As DNA, the CDR3 is TGTGCCAGCAGCAAAACGGACAGGGCGGGGACTGAAGCTTTCTTT.

This chain connects TRBV23-1 to TRBJ1-1; the match to TRBD1 covers 11 bases. TRBV23-1 is sorted into the ORF group, with uncertain function. The CDR3 is made up of 16 amino acids. Losses at the gene ends were 2 bases for V and 5 bases for J; bases not matched to a gene: 7. The DNA for the CDR3 is TGCGCCAGCAGTCAAAGAACCCGGGACAGGGGGACTGAAGCTTTCTTT. Translated: CASSQRTRDRGTEAFF.

The chain joins TRBV21-1 to TRBJ1-4. TRBV21-1 represents a pseudogene. The CDR3 covers 19 residues. The CDR3: CASSNWAPLLVAPNEKLFF. The CDR3, as DNA: TGTGCCAGCAGCAACTGGGCGCCCCTTCTCGTAGCACCGAATGAAAAACTGTTTTTT.

This clone has at least ten counts. This chain connects TRBV5-4 to TRBJ2-7; 13 nucleotides agree with TRBD2. This CDR3 has 15 amino acids. Germline V gene lookup returns CDR1 SGHNT and CDR2 YYREEE (reference sequence). The ends lost 4 bases at V and 2 bases at J; junction bases unmatched: 3. Written as DNA, the CDR3 is TGTGCCAGCAGCCCACTAGCGGGGGGGGCCTACGAGCAGTACTTC. Translating gives CASSPLAGGAYEQYF. The full variable domain, in which reference TRBV5-4 and TRBJ2-7 provide the parts outside the CDR3, is ETGVTQSPTHLIKTRGQQVTLRCSSQSGHNTVSWYQQALGQGPQFIFQYYREEENGRGNFPPRFSGLQFPNYSSELNVNALELDDSALYLCASSPLAGGAYEQYFGPGTRLTVT.

V and J are TRBV7-9 and TRBJ2-1; D is perhaps TRBD2 (5 bases). The CDR3 extends over 14 amino acids. The V end was cut by 4 bases, the J end by 3 bases, with 10 bases between. Germline V gives CDR1 SEHNR, CDR2 FQNEAQ (reference sequence). The CDR3: CASSSTGVYNEQFF. CDR3 sequence (DNA): TGTGCCAGCAGCTCCACCGGGGTCTACAATGAGCAGTTCTTC.

V is TRBV29-1 and J is TRBJ2-1; D may be TRBD1 (5 bases). V was cut by 7 bases and J by 4 bases, with 17 bases left in between. The V gene's germline CDR1 is SQVTM and CDR2 ANQGSEA. This CDR3 has 14 residues. CDR3 DNA sequence: TGCAGCGGCCGCAGGGTTTCTGAGTACAATGAGCAGTTCTTC. Amino acids: CSGRRVSEYNEQFF.

In its sample, this clone was seen once. The V and J genes are TRBV11-2 and TRBJ2-7; D is tentatively TRBD1 or TRBD2 (5 bases each). Germline V gives CDR1 SGHAT, CDR2 FQNNGV. V was shortened by 2 bases and J by 1 base, with 12 bases between the two germline ends. The CDR3 covers 15 residues. The DNA for the CDR3 is TGTGCCAGCAGCTTAAGGTGGGGACGTTCCTACGAGCAGTACTTC. Translated: CASSLRWGRSYEQYF.

The count of this clone is one. The gene calls are TRBV28 and TRBJ1-2, with 8 bases fitting TRBD1. Germline values: CDR1 MDHEN, CDR2 SYDVKM. V dropped 4 bases and J dropped 4; count of bases not matched to a gene: 11. The CDR3 spans 16 residues. The DNA for the CDR3 is TGTGCCAGCAGTTCCCCGGAGGGGACAGGCTTCTATGGCTACACCTTC. This encodes CASSSPEGTGFYGYTF.

The CDR3, as DNA: TGCGCCAGCAGCCCGACCTTACAGAGCTCTGGAAACACCATATATTTT. It codes for CASSPTLQSSGNTIYF. The chain links TRBV4-3 to TRBJ1-3; D gene unclear. The CDR3 runs to 16 residues. The germline V gene encodes CDR1 LGHNA and CDR2 YSLEER. Trimming removed 4 bases from V and 0 bases from J, with 13 bases in between.

To note about this clone: Mismatch with germline at one junction end may stem from a read error. The CDR3 bases are TGTGCTAGCAGCCATCGTACAGCCGACCAAGAGACCCAGTACTTC. Encoded protein: CASSHRTADQETQYF. The genes are TRBV7-7 and TRBJ2-5; no reliable D call. In germline, CDR1 is SSHAT, CDR2 FNYEAQ (reference sequence). The CDR3 is made up of 15 amino acids. Based on the CDR3 plus reference TRBV7-7 and TRBJ2-5, the full variable domain is GAGVSQSPRYKVTKRGQDVTLRCDPISSHATLYWYQQALGQGPEFLTYFNYEAQPDKSGLPSDRFSAERPEGSISTLTIQRTEQRDSAMYRCASSHRTADQETQYFGPGTRLLVL.

A single count supports this clone. This chain joins TRBV24-1 and TRBJ2-7; D not resolved. V was trimmed by 2 bases and J by 7 bases, leaving 11 bases between them. Germline loops: CDR1 KGHDR, CDR2 SFDVKD. The CDR3 is 13 residues long. CDR3 residues: CATSDYANGEQYF. CDR3 DNA sequence: TGTGCCACCAGTGATTACGCCAACGGGGAGCAGTACTTC.

Here the CDR3 DNA reads TGTGCCAGCAGTTATGGTATGGGGGACAGCACTGAAGCTTTCTTT. As protein: CASSYGMGDSTEAFF. The chain recombines TRBV27 with TRBJ1-1; 7 nucleotides line up with TRBD1. Germline loops: CDR1 MNHEY, CDR2 SMNVEV (reference sequence). V gave up 4 bases and J gave up 4 bases; unmatched junction bases: 9. CDR3 length: 15 residues.

The V gene is TRBV28, the J gene TRBJ2-6; TRBD2 might be the D (5 bases). Deletions cut 8 bases from V and 2 bases from J, with 13 bases between. Germline CDR1 and CDR2: MDHEN and SYDVKM. The CDR3 totals 15 residues. DNA for the CDR3: TGTGCCAGCTCCCCGGGGTGGCCTGGGGCCAACGTCCTGACTTTC. This gives the protein CASSPGWPGANVLTF.

This clone was detected a few times. This sequence joins TRBV6-2 or TRBV6-3 and TRBJ2-1; no reliable D call. Trimming cost V 8 bases and J 0 bases, with 11 bases left between them. Germline V CDR1 and CDR2: MNHEY, SVGEGT. The CDR3 contains 14 residues. CDR3 region: CASGSGFSYNEQFF. The CDR3 nucleotides are TGTGCCAGCGGTTCGGGCTTCTCCTACAATGAGCAGTTCTTC.

This chain uses TRBV7-2 with TRBJ1-3; 10 bases align to TRBD1. Looked up from germline, CDR1 is SGHTA and CDR2 is FQGNSA. The CDR3 has 19 residues. V lost 5 bases, J lost 1 base, and 14 bases stayed unmatched. CDR3 coding DNA: TGTGCCAGCAGCCCCCGGACAGGGGGTCTTGATAGTTCTGGAAACACCATATATTTT. Its protein is CASSPRTGGLDSSGNTIYF.

Regarding this clone: Distinct nucleotide sequences in the sample also encode this CDR3. The chain couples TRBV5-1 to TRBJ2-3; no clear D. V was trimmed by 1 base and J by 0 bases, leaving 6 bases between them. CDR3 length equals 14 residues. Germline assignment: CDR1 SGHRS and CDR2 YFSETQ. The CDR3, as DNA: TGCGCCAGCAGCTTGACCATCAGCACAGATACGCAGTATTTT. The encoded protein is CASSLTISTDTQYF.

In its sample, this clone was seen once. Other DNA sequences within the sample encode an identical CDR3. The chain joins TRBV7-2 to TRBJ2-7; D unresolved. The V end was cut by 5 bases, the J end by 2 bases, with 10 bases between. Germline V gene lookup returns CDR1 SGHTA and CDR2 FQGNSA. There are 13 residues in the CDR3. The CDR3 DNA sequence: TGTGCCAGCAGCCTGAGCCCGACCTACGAGCAGTACTTC. Encoded protein: CASSLSPTYEQYF.

The V and J genes are TRBV3-1 (or the pseudogene TRBV3-2) and TRBJ2-7, with D uncertain. The V and J ends lost 6 bases and 7 bases respectively, with 16 bases between them. CDR1 and CDR2 (germline): LGHDT, YNNKEL (reference sequence). The CDR3 has 13 residues. The CDR3 loop is CASSFARTGEQYF. CDR3 bases: TGTGCCAGCAGTTTCGCCCGGACGGGTGAGCAGTACTTC.

In this sample, this clone turned up once. The V and J genes are TRBV27 and TRBJ2-1, with TRBD2 matching 11 bases. The germline CDR1 and CDR2 sequences are MNHEY and SMNVEV (reference sequence). Unmatched junction bases numbered 8, after V lost 5 bases and J lost 5 bases. The CDR3 extends over 16 amino acids. In nucleotides, the CDR3 is TGTGCCAGCAGTCGACTAAAACTAGCGGGGGACAATGAGCAGTTCTTC. Translation: CASSRLKLAGDNEQFF.

This chain connects TRBV28 to TRBJ2-1; possible D gene TRBD2, 6 bases. V lost 5 bases and J lost 7, with 15 bases in between. Looked up from germline, CDR1 is MDHEN and CDR2 is SYDVKM. The CDR3 has 14 residues. CDR3 coding DNA: TGTGCCAGCAGTAGCACCTTTGGGGGGAATGAGCAGTTCTTC. As protein: CASSSTFGGNEQFF.

V usage is TRBV7-2 and J usage is TRBJ2-5; D not resolved. Germline values: CDR1 SGHTA, CDR2 FQGNSA. The CDR3 runs to 13 residues. Trimming removed 2 bases at V and 2 bases at J, with 6 bases between. This CDR3 is CASSLTPQETQYF. The CDR3 region has the DNA TGTGCCAGCAGCTTAACACCACAAGAGACCCAGTACTTC. The full variable domain, its missing parts supplied by reference TRBV7-2 and TRBJ2-5, is GAGVSQSPSNKVTEKGKDVELRCDPISGHTALYWYRQSLGQGLEFLIYFQGNSAPDKSGLPSDRFSAERTGGSVSTLTIQRTQQEDSAVYLCASSLTPQETQYFGPGTRLLVL.

For the CDR3, the DNA is TGTGCCGCCAGAGGCCAGACGAATTCACCCCTCCACTTT. The encoded protein is CAARGQTNSPLHF. The chain carries TRBV30 and TRBJ1-6; D gene unclear. V was shortened by 8 bases and J by 7 bases, with 15 bases between the two germline ends. This CDR3 spans 13 amino acids. Germline-derived CDR1 and CDR2 are GTSNPN and SVGIG (reference sequence).

This clone came up a few times. The chain is built from TRBV5-5 and TRBJ1-6; 9 bases are a match to TRBD1. The germline V gene encodes CDR1 SGHKS and CDR2 YYEKEE (reference sequence). J was trimmed by 10 bases and V by 4 bases; bases with no gene match: 9. The CDR3 is 15 amino acids. Here the CDR3 reads CASSQMGTGRSPLHF. The DNA of the CDR3 is TGTGCCAGCAGCCAAATGGGGACAGGGCGATCACCCCTCCACTTT.

The rearrangement links TRBV9 to TRBJ2-7; 8 bases match TRBD1. Trimming at V came to 4 bases and at J to 2 bases, leaving 8 bases not matched to a gene. CDR1 SGDLS and CDR2 YYNGEE come from the germline V gene. The CDR3 totals 15 residues. This CDR3 reads CASSQRGQGPYEQYF. DNA for the CDR3: TGTGCCAGCAGCCAACGCGGACAGGGTCCCTACGAGCAGTACTTC.

The table lists this clone with a few counts. Other nucleotide sequences from this sample produce the same CDR3. The J gene is TRBJ2-2, the V gene TRBV12-3 or TRBV12-4, with D unclear. The V and J ends lost 3 bases and 5 bases respectively, with 4 bases between them. There are 12 residues in the CDR3. CDR3 DNA sequence: TGTGCCAGCAGTTTCGGGACCGGGGAGCTGTTTTTT. Protein product: CASSFGTGELFF.